One and the same sample provided the 29 T cell receptor beta chains below, sequenced in a study of blood T cell repertoires in COVID-19. Generated by immunoSEQ multiplex PCR, the TCRdb table keeps only in-frame clones and is missing some. The table shows some 100,000 clones, with about 89% occurring only once. Material for sequencing was peripheral blood. These receptors were obtained from a young woman with acute or convalescent COVID-19.

The chain joins TRBV28 to TRBJ1-2, with a weak D call TRBD1 (5 bases). Deletions cut 6 bases from V and 4 bases from J, with 18 bases between. CDR1 is MDHEN and CDR2 is SYDVKM in the germline V gene. The CDR3 is 15 amino acids. In nucleotides, the CDR3 is TGTGCCAGCAGGGAAGGAGGGGCCCTGATCTATGGCTACACCTTC. Its translation is CASREGGALIYGYTF.

The J gene is TRBJ1-5, the V gene TRBV28; 7 bases are a match to TRBD1. The J segment lost 2 bases and the V segment lost 3 bases, leaving 25 bases of the junction unmatched. The length of the CDR3 is 22 residues. The V gene's germline CDR1 is MDHEN and CDR2 SYDVKM. This CDR3 is CASSFRDSPPTLYGYGNQPQHF. In nucleotides, the CDR3 is TGTGCCAGCAGTTTCAGGGACAGTCCACCAACCCTGTATGGTTATGGCAATCAGCCCCAGCATTTT.

This clone was seen a handful of times. The chain is built from TRBV9 and TRBJ1-2, with D tentatively TRBD1 (6 bases). Germline V gene data show CDR1 as SGDLS and CDR2 as YYNGEE. V dropped 5 bases and J dropped 3 bases, with 17 bases sitting between them. The CDR3 is 15 residues long. The CDR3 DNA reads TGTGCCAGCAGTCCCGAGGGGGGGCGTGACTATGGCTACACCTTC. Residues: CASSPEGGRDYGYTF.

The gene calls are TRBV7-2 and TRBJ2-3; 8 bases are a match to TRBD2. The CDR3 has 14 residues. The germline CDR1 and CDR2 sequences are SGHTA and FQGNSA. The ends lost 3 bases at V and 5 bases at J; junction bases unmatched: 4. The CDR3 DNA follows: TGTGCCAGCAGCTTGCGGGGGGATAAAGATACGCAGTATTTT. Translated, it gives CASSLRGDKDTQYF.

This chain joins TRBV7-2 and TRBJ1-4; TRBD1 matches 11 bases. The CDR3 spans 14 residues. The J segment lost 8 bases and the V segment lost 6 bases, leaving 5 bases of the junction unmatched. The germline V gene encodes CDR1 SGHTA and CDR2 FQGNSA. The CDR3 nucleotides are TGTGCCAGCAGAGGACAGGGGGCCCCCGAAAAACTGTTTTTT. Its translation is CASRGQGAPEKLFF.

V is TRBV12-3 or TRBV12-4 and J is TRBJ2-7; the match to TRBD1 covers 9 bases. Trimming took 5 bases from V and 9 from J; bases not matched to a gene: 8. This CDR3 comprises 13 residues. Written as DNA, the CDR3 is TGTGCCAGCAGTCCGGGACAGGGATTAGGGCAGTACTTC. Translation: CASSPGQGLGQYF.

The count of this clone is one. The chain carries TRBV27 and TRBJ2-7; 9 bases line up with TRBD1. The CDR3 totals 13 residues. V gave up 7 bases and J gave up 5 bases; unmatched junction bases: 6. In germline, CDR1 is MNHEY, CDR2 SMNVEV (reference sequence). In nucleotides, the CDR3 is TGTGCCAGCAAGGGACAGGGTTTCAACGAGCAGTACTTC. It is translated as CASKGQGFNEQYF.

The chain employs TRBV6-5 and TRBJ1-3; D gene unclear. Germline V gene lookup returns CDR1 MNHEY and CDR2 SVGAGI. The CDR3 runs 13 residues. With 6 bases removed from V and 0 bases from J, the gap between germline ends came to 6 bases. The CDR3 reads CASRDTSGNTIYF. CDR3 bases: TGTGCCAGCAGAGACACCTCTGGAAACACCATATATTTT.

V gene TRBV27 combines with J gene TRBJ1-1; 7 positions agree with TRBD1. Trimming cost V 3 bases and J 4 bases; bases outside gene matches: 5. Germline assignment: CDR1 MNHEY and CDR2 SMNVEV (reference sequence). The CDR3 loop spans 14 amino acids. The CDR3 loop is CASSLRGLGTEAFF. CDR3 DNA: TGTGCCAGCAGTTTGAGGGGGCTCGGCACTGAAGCTTTCTTT.

The chain couples TRBV2 to TRBJ1-4, with TRBD1 identical over 8 bases. CDR1 is SNHLY and CDR2 is FYNNEI in the germline V gene. The CDR3 runs to 15 residues. Unmatched junction bases numbered 11, after V lost 6 bases and J lost 8 bases. This chain's CDR3 is CASRARTGLNEKLFF. CDR3 in DNA: TGTGCCAGCAGAGCACGGACAGGGTTGAACGAAAAACTGTTTTTT.

CDR3 nucleotides: TGTGCCAGCAAGGAAGGGACAGTTCTCTCTGGAAACACCATATATTTT. It specifies CASKEGTVLSGNTIYF. The chain is built from TRBV2 and TRBJ1-3; TRBD1 matches 7 bases. The V gene end was trimmed by 7 bases and the J gene end by 0 bases; junction bases not matched to a gene: 9. Looked up from germline, CDR1 is SNHLY and CDR2 is FYNNEI. The length of the CDR3 is 16 residues.

The rearrangement uses TRBV5-1 and TRBJ1-1, with D maybe TRBD1 (6 bases). Trimming left V 4 bases short and J 0 bases short, with 19 bases between. This CDR3 contains 17 residues. The germline CDR1 and CDR2 sequences are SGHRS and YFSETQ. The CDR3 region is CASSASQGILMNTEAFF. CDR3 sequence (DNA): TGCGCCAGCAGCGCCTCACAGGGAATATTAATGAACACTGAAGCTTTCTTT. The complete variable domain, with remaining parts taken from reference TRBV5-1 and TRBJ1-1, reads KAGVTQTPRYLIKTRGQQVTLSCSPISGHRSVSWYQQTPGQGLQFLFEYFSETQRNKGNFPGRFSGRQFSNSRSEMNVSTLELGDSALYLCASSASQGILMNTEAFFGQGTRLTVV.

CDR3 sequence (DNA): TGTGCCTGGAGTATAAGGGTTCGAGGGACTGAAGCTTTCTTT. Translating gives CAWSIRVRGTEAFF. The chain combines TRBV30 with TRBJ1-1; D unresolved. Between the trimmed V and J ends, which lost 2 bases and 5 bases, there was a span of 15 bases. The V gene's germline CDR1 is GTSNPN and CDR2 SVGIG (reference sequence). CDR3 length: 14 residues.

This clone appeared a few times. V and J are TRBV6-5 and TRBJ2-4, with TRBD2 matching 7 bases. CDR1 is MNHEY, CDR2 SVGAGI, per germline. V was clipped by 7 bases and J by 6 bases; unmatched bases: 6. CDR3 length: 13 amino acids. CDR3 in amino acids: CASIRGDGNIQYF. CDR3 sequence (DNA): TGTGCCAGCATCCGGGGGGACGGAAACATTCAGTACTTC.

The rearrangement joins TRBV9 to TRBJ2-5; D remains unclear. The CDR3 has 15 residues. Germline CDR1 and CDR2: SGDLS and YYNGEE. V was pared by 0 bases and J by 1 base, with 10 bases between. As DNA, the CDR3 is TGTGCCAGCAGCGTAGCGGCTTACAGCCAAGAGACCCAGTACTTC. It yields the protein CASSVAAYSQETQYF.

This clone was detected only once. This sequence joins TRBV19 and TRBJ1-6, with 7 bases matching TRBD1. Per germline, CDR1 LNHDA and CDR2 SQIVND (reference sequence). This CDR3 is built from 16 residues. The V segment lost 4 bases and the J segment 10 bases; nucleotides outside the gene matches: 13. The CDR3 reads CASSTQGGQMGSPLHF. CDR3 bases: TGTGCCAGTAGTACCCAGGGGGGACAGATGGGATCACCCCTCCACTTT.

The chain uses TRBV7-3 and TRBJ2-1, with 7 bases fitting TRBD1. The V segment lost 2 bases and the J segment 0 bases; nucleotides outside the gene matches: 1. The CDR3 has 15 amino acids. Germline assignment: CDR1 SGHTA and CDR2 FQGTGA. CDR3 nucleotides: TGTGCCAGCAGCTTATGGGACAGCTCCTACAATGAGCAGTTCTTC. Residues: CASSLWDSSYNEQFF.

The chain has TRBV6-5 and TRBJ1-1, with D perhaps matching TRBD1 (5 bases). Germline V gene lookup returns CDR1 MNHEY and CDR2 SVGAGI. Trimming removed 6 bases at V and 1 base at J, with 9 bases between. The CDR3 consists of 13 residues. CDR3: CASSLRENTEAFF. CDR3 sequence (DNA): TGTGCCAGCAGCCTCAGGGAGAACACTGAAGCTTTCTTT.

V gene TRBV13 combines with J gene TRBJ1-2; 10 bases agree with TRBD1. This CDR3 is built from 14 residues. Germline V gives CDR1 PRHDT, CDR2 FYEKMQ (reference sequence). J gave up 6 bases and V 0 bases, and 1 base lay outside the gene matches. The CDR3 DNA follows: TGTGCCAGCAGCTTAGGGGACAGGGGGAATGGCTACACCTTC. This encodes CASSLGDRGNGYTF.

This clone appeared a few times. The CDR3 DNA sequence: TGTGCCAGCAGCTTAGCTCCGCCAGGGGGAGGCTACAATGAGCAGTTCTTC. Translating it yields CASSLAPPGGGYNEQFF. The chain carries TRBV7-9 and TRBJ2-1; tentatively, D is TRBD1 (7 bases). This CDR3 contains 17 residues. The V and J ends lost 0 bases and 3 bases respectively, with 15 bases between them. Germline loops: CDR1 SEHNR, CDR2 FQNEAQ (reference sequence).

The chain recombines TRBV29-1 with TRBJ2-7; 8 positions match TRBD2. Germline lookup yields CDR1 SQVTM and CDR2 ANQGSEA. J gave up 5 bases and V 6 bases, and 15 bases lay outside the gene matches. The CDR3 has 15 amino acids. The CDR3 DNA reads as TGCAGCGTCATTCGGGGGGGATTGGGGAGGCACGAGCAGTACTTC. Encoded protein: CSVIRGGLGRHEQYF.

J is TRBJ1-1 and V is TRBV5-1; 8 bases map to TRBD1. CDR3 length: 17 residues. V was clipped by 4 bases and J by 4 bases; unmatched bases: 15. Germline CDR1 reads SGHRS; CDR2 reads YFSETQ. The CDR3 region is CASSTRTGYKGFTEAFF. The CDR3 bases are TGCGCCAGCAGCACCCGGACAGGGTACAAAGGGTTCACTGAAGCTTTCTTT.

The J gene is TRBJ2-3, the V gene TRBV28, with D possibly being TRBD2 (7 bases). Germline CDR1 and CDR2: MDHEN and SYDVKM. V lost 7 bases to trimming and J lost 3 bases, with 20 bases between them. This CDR3 comprises 16 residues. CDR3 nucleotide sequence: TGTGCCAGCACCTCCCCCCGGGGGGCGGGTACAGATACGCAGTATTTT. This encodes CASTSPRGAGTDTQYF.

The CDR3: CASSEAIQGMTRTEAFF. CDR3 in DNA: TGTGCCAGCAGTGAAGCGATCCAGGGGATGACGAGGACTGAAGCTTTCTTT. The chain combines TRBV6-1 with TRBJ1-1, with D tentatively TRBD1 (6 bases). V was trimmed by 0 bases and J by 5 bases, leaving 19 bases between them. Germline CDR1 reads MNHNS; CDR2 reads SASEGT. The CDR3 length is 17 residues.

The J gene is TRBJ1-1, the V gene TRBV28; no definite D call. V lost 6 bases to trimming and J lost 7 bases, with 12 bases between them. Germline CDR1 and CDR2: MDHEN and SYDVKM. The CDR3 spans 12 residues. CDR3: CASRTGELEAFF. The CDR3 nucleotides read TGTGCCAGCAGAACGGGAGAGCTTGAAGCTTTCTTT.

The count of this clone is one. This chain connects TRBV6-1 to TRBJ2-3; D may be TRBD1 (5 bases). The CDR3 extends over 15 amino acids. Per germline, CDR1 MNHNS and CDR2 SASEGT. V lost 3 bases, J lost 3 bases, and 13 bases lay in between. CDR3 sequence reads: CASSDYRLRTDTQYF. The CDR3 DNA is TGTGCCAGCAGTGATTACAGGCTCAGGACAGATACGCAGTATTTT.

CDR3 sequence reads: CASSQGYSSYNEQFF. CDR3 bases: TGCGCCAGCAGCCAAGGGTACAGCTCCTACAATGAGCAGTTCTTC. The chain couples TRBV4-1 to TRBJ2-1; unclear D gene. V was shortened by 1 base and J by 0 bases, with 7 bases between the two germline ends. The CDR3 is 15 residues long. Germline CDR1 and CDR2: MGHRA and YSYEKL.

This clone was recorded once. This chain connects TRBV7-3 to TRBJ2-3; 11 bases are shared with TRBD2. Germline CDR1 and CDR2: SGHTA and FQGTGA. CDR3 size: 16 residues. Germline trimming cut 4 bases from V and 2 bases from J; bases unmatched to any gene: 5. The CDR3 sequence is CASSSGTSGSTDTQYF. CDR3 coding DNA: TGTGCCAGCAGCTCTGGGACTAGCGGATCCACAGATACGCAGTATTTT.

The genes are TRBV19 and TRBJ2-1, with TRBD1 as a possible D gene (6 bases). Per germline, CDR1 LNHDA and CDR2 SQIVND (reference sequence). The CDR3 covers 13 residues. Trimming pared 1 base from V and 9 bases from J, leaving 10 bases between. CDR3 loop: CASSIAQGSEQFF. The CDR3 DNA is TGTGCCAGTAGTATAGCGCAGGGGAGTGAGCAGTTCTTC.